This T cell receptor beta chain was retrieved from a study of response to subunit inactivated influenza vaccine. TCRdb independently ran MiXCR on the RT-PCR reads; one entry per CDR3 protein. The sample contains 650,000 or so distinct CDR3 sequences, 12% to 15% of which appear only once. Whole-study findings and limits: Each seasonal flu vaccination may recruit only limited new T cells, authors suggested.

This clonotype appeared many times. What it binds is unknown. The V and J ends lost 0 bases and 5 bases respectively, with 19 bases between them. The length of the CDR3 is 17 residues. Germline values: CDR1 SGHRS, CDR2 YFSETQ. This sequence originates from a man aged 50 to 59 who received an inactivated influenza vaccine. The chain couples TRBV5-1 to TRBJ2-3, with D possibly matching TRBD2 (7 bases). The sequencing here drew on PBMCs from blood, taken around 14 days before vaccination. The CDR3 DNA is TGCGCCAGCAGCTTGGCCCTACTGGGGGGGCCACAAGATACGCAGTATTTT. Its translation: CASSLALLGGPQDTQYF.